This T cell receptor beta chain comes out of a study of blood T cell repertoires in COVID-19. Across the study: Some COVID-19 samples were acute and others convalescent; all came from the United States, Italy and Spain.

Germline lookup yields CDR1 LNHDA and CDR2 SQIVND (reference sequence). The V and J ends lost 4 bases and 0 bases, in that order; junction bases with no gene match: 2. The length of the CDR3 is 15 residues. TCRdb's copy holds only in-frame clones and misses some; the assay was immunoSEQ multiplex PCR. The data contain fewer than 200,000 clones, around 82% of them singletons. The origin of this receptor is a woman in her fifties or sixties in a cohort exposed to, infected with or recovered from COVID-19 (not recorded which). Sequencing input: PBMCs or T cells enriched from blood (not recorded which). V gene TRBV19 combines with J gene TRBJ2-2; TRBD1 matches 7 bases. The CDR3 DNA reads as TGTGCCAGTAGTAGGGGACAGTCGAACACCGGGGAGCTGTTTTTT. Protein: CASSRGQSNTGELFF. The whole variable domain, remainder taken from reference TRBV19 and TRBJ2-2, is DGGITQSPKYLFRKEGQNVTLSCEQNLNHDAMYWYRQDPGQGLRLIYYSQIVNDFQKGDIAEGYSVSREKKESFPLTVTSAQKNPTAFYLCASSRGQSNTGELFFGEGSRLTVL.